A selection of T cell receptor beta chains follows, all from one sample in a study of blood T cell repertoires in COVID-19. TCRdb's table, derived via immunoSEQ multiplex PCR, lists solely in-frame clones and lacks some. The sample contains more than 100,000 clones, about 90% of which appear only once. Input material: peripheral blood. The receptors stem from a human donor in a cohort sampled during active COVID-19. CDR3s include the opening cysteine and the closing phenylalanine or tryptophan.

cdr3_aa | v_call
CASSEYFQKDEKLFF | TRBV25-1
CASSVARGTDTDYGYTF | TRBV9
CATSAQPGQRTHSGANVLTF | TRBV24-1
CASSLNSGELFF | TRBV7-2
CASSLGASSYEQYF | TRBV27
CAASEGAGELFF | TRBV5-1
CASSTGRRGGELFF | TRBV6-5
CASSIGWQGVNKPQHF | TRBV19
CASSAGDRLNTEAFF | TRBV11-3
CASSLWTGGAGENEQFF | TRBV5-1
CASSVGTGGQDSPLHF | TRBV9
CASTTGVDQPQHF | TRBV27
CASSIGTSDGETQYF | TRBV7-3
CASSLRAGATYEQYF | TRBV11-3
CASSTSSSRHEQYF | TRBV21-1
CASIPDRGLRGEQFF | TRBV5-6
CASSLGTGAGYEQYF | TRBV7-9
CASSPGAGAGNTIYF | TRBV5-1
CASSRGLAGGLNEQFF | TRBV14
CASSYQGGETEAFF | TRBV6-6
CASSQFDRGPSTDTQYF | TRBV4-1
CASSEGLPPTYNEQFF | TRBV9
CASSLGPGQATNEKLFF | TRBV7-8
CASSAGLAPGELFF | TRBV9
CASSHQMREGEQYF | TRBV4-1
CASSLATGGYGYTF | TRBV7-9